The 30 T cell receptor beta chains below come from one sample, sequenced in a study of identical twins. A single record per CDR3 protein comes from TCRdb applying MiXCR to the 5' RACE reads. Of some 500,000 distinct CDR3 sequences in the sample, around 20% are singletons; the top ten hold about 0.91%. The same data also contributed to another study, on T cells expressing NK-cell markers.

Input material: CD4+ T cells sorted from blood. The receptors originated from a woman aged 18-35 years in good health.

The chain couples TRBV20-1 to TRBJ2-1; 8 bases are a match to TRBD2. V dropped 3 bases and J dropped 10; count of bases not matched to a gene: 8. Germline CDR1 reads DFQATT; CDR2 reads SNEGSKA (reference sequence). CDR3 size: 13 residues. The chain's CDR3 is CSASGGASLEQFF. The DNA of the CDR3 is TGCAGTGCTAGCGGGGGGGCCAGTTTGGAGCAGTTCTTC.

Concerning this clonotype itself: This clone may be a read error of a much larger clone one base away. The CDR3 DNA reads as TGCGCCAGCAGCTTGGCCGGGAGGGGCTACGAGCAGCACTTC. This sequence encodes CASSLAGRGYEQHF. V gene TRBV5-1 combines with J gene TRBJ2-7; 8 nucleotides align to TRBD2. Looked up from germline, CDR1 is SGHRS and CDR2 is YFSETQ. This CDR3 is 14 amino acids long. Variable domain in full (rest from reference TRBV5-1 and TRBJ2-7): KAGVTQTPRYLIKTRGQQVTLSCSPISGHRSVSWYQQTPGQGLQFLFEYFSETQRNKGNFPGRFSGRQFSNSRSEMNVSTLELGDSALYLCASSLAGRGYEQHFGPGTRLTVT.

With regard to this clonotype: A much larger clone lies a single base off, so this may be a read error. The chain is built from TRBV29-1 and TRBJ2-3, with a possible D match to TRBD2 (5 bases). Per germline, CDR1 SQVTM and CDR2 ANQGSEA. This CDR3 spans 14 amino acids. V was clipped by 4 bases and J by 6 bases, with 17 bases between them. The CDR3 loop is CSVVSSRWFDTQYF. In nucleotides, the CDR3 is TGCAGCGTTGTTTCTAGCCGGTGGTTCGATACGCAGTATTTT.

The gene calls are TRBV6-1 and TRBJ1-5; perhaps TRBD1 as D (5 bases). The CDR3 sequence is 13 residues long. V was shortened by 5 bases and J by 9 bases, with 14 bases between the two germline ends. Germline lookup yields CDR1 MNHNS and CDR2 SASEGT. CDR3 nucleotide sequence: TGTGCCAGCAGTCTGCGGGGGTTTGGGCCCCAGCATTTT. It translates to CASSLRGFGPQHF.

V and J are TRBV4-3 and TRBJ1-4; D is perhaps TRBD1 (5 bases). Germline CDR1 is LGHNA and CDR2 is YSLEER. CDR3 length equals 15 residues. V was cut by 3 bases and J by 6 bases, with 14 bases left in between. Here the CDR3 DNA reads TGCGCCAGCAGCCATTCGAGGGGATTTTATGAAAAACTGTTTTTT. Protein: CASSHSRGFYEKLFF.

This clonotype was seen more than once but under ten times. The CDR3 bases are TGTGCCAGCAGCCGACAGGGCCTATCGAACACCGGGGAGCTGTTTTTT. Residues: CASSRQGLSNTGELFF. The chain couples TRBV6-1 to TRBJ2-2, with 7 nucleotides matching TRBD1. The germline CDR1 and CDR2 sequences are MNHNS and SASEGT. The length of the CDR3 is 16 residues. J gave up 0 bases and V 6 bases, and 7 bases lay outside the gene matches.

There are a few counts of this clonotype. V gene TRBV4-3 combines with J gene TRBJ2-7; 13 nucleotides line up with TRBD2. Trimming took 3 bases from V and 1 from J; bases not matched to a gene: 6. The CDR3 spans 17 residues. The V gene's germline CDR1 is LGHNA and CDR2 YSLEER. The CDR3 protein is CASSQRLAGGTSYEQYF. The CDR3 bases are TGCGCCAGCAGCCAGAGACTAGCGGGAGGAACATCCTACGAGCAGTACTTC.

In this sample, this clonotype turned up a few times. The chain employs TRBV6-1 and TRBJ2-4; 7 bases are shared with TRBD1. Germline V gene sequence: CDR1 MNHNS, CDR2 SASEGT. The junction had 6 bases not matched to a gene; V was cut back by 6 bases and J by 7 bases. This CDR3 comprises 13 residues. CDR3 protein: CASRTTGSNIQYF. In DNA, the CDR3 is TGTGCCAGCAGAACGACAGGGTCCAACATTCAGTACTTC.

V and J are TRBV10-3 and TRBJ2-7, with 7 bases lining up with TRBD1. Germline assignment: CDR1 ENHRY and CDR2 SYGVKD. The CDR3 length is 13 residues. V trimming: 9 bases; J trimming: 5 bases; junction bases outside the gene matches: 10. Here the CDR3 DNA reads TGTGCCATAAGACAGGGAGAAAGCCACGAGCAGTACTTC. Translation gives CAIRQGESHEQYF.

The genes are TRBV10-3 and TRBJ2-5, with D unresolved. CDR1 ENHRY and CDR2 SYGVKD come from the germline V gene. Trimming took off 6 bases at V and 7 bases at J, with 12 bases between the two ends. The CDR3 is 12 residues long. The CDR3 region has the DNA TGTGCCATCAGCAACACTGTGGGGACCCAGTACTTC. As protein: CAISNTVGTQYF.

The rearrangement links TRBV7-2 to TRBJ2-5, with a possible D match to TRBD1 (7 bases). V was trimmed by 9 bases and J by 4 bases, leaving 12 bases between them. Per the germline V gene, CDR1 is SGHTA and CDR2 is FQGNSA. CDR3 length equals 12 residues. CDR3 residues: CASSGGRETQYF. CDR3 nucleotides: TGTGCCAGTTCAGGGGGGCGAGAGACCCAGTACTTC.

This clonotype appeared a few times. The chain is built from TRBV29-1 and TRBJ2-7; 7 positions agree with TRBD2. The ends lost 8 bases at V and 5 bases at J; junction bases unmatched: 12. The CDR3 length is 13 residues. Germline loops: CDR1 SQVTM, CDR2 ANQGSEA. The CDR3 DNA reads TGCAGCATCCCCTCGACTAGCTTCCACGAGCAGTACTTC. This gives the protein CSIPSTSFHEQYF.

This clonotype appeared many times. The chain is built from TRBV4-3 and TRBJ2-1, with D perhaps matching TRBD1 (6 bases). V was pared by 0 bases and J by 0 bases, with 6 bases between. The CDR3 extends over 15 amino acids. Germline assignment: CDR1 LGHNA and CDR2 YSLEER. The CDR3 protein is CASSQEGGSYNEQFF. For the CDR3, the DNA is TGCGCCAGCAGCCAAGAAGGGGGCTCCTACAATGAGCAGTTCTTC.

This clonotype was counted between two and nine times. V usage is TRBV7-2 and J usage is TRBJ1-2; the match to TRBD1 covers 8 bases. This CDR3 is 14 amino acids long. The germline gives CDR1 SGHTA, CDR2 FQGNSA. The ends lost 5 bases at V and 7 bases at J; junction bases unmatched: 9. The CDR3 sequence is CASSAGQGVGGYTF. Written as DNA, the CDR3 is TGTGCCAGCAGCGCCGGACAGGGCGTAGGTGGCTACACCTTC. Based on the CDR3 plus reference TRBV7-2 and TRBJ1-2, the full variable domain is GAGVSQSPSNKVTEKGKDVELRCDPISGHTALYWYRQSLGQGLEFLIYFQGNSAPDKSGLPSDRFSAERTGGSVSTLTIQRTQQEDSAVYLCASSAGQGVGGYTFGSGTRLTVV.

The chain is built from TRBV20-1 and TRBJ2-1; D not resolved. Per germline, CDR1 DFQATT and CDR2 SNEGSKA (reference sequence). The CDR3 is 11 amino acids. Trimming took off 0 bases at V and 9 bases at J, with 6 bases between the two ends. The CDR3 is CSAREHSEQFF. The CDR3 nucleotides read TGCAGTGCTAGAGAACATTCTGAGCAGTTCTTC.

The chain joins TRBV5-1 to TRBJ2-3, with D possibly TRBD1 on 5 matching bases. Looked up from germline, CDR1 is SGHRS and CDR2 is YFSETQ. V lost 4 bases and J 0 bases, leaving 15 bases between the germline ends. The CDR3 totals 16 residues. The CDR3 reads CASSMGLTSSTDTQYF. The CDR3 DNA follows: TGCGCCAGCAGCATGGGGCTAACTTCTAGCACAGATACGCAGTATTTT.

This clonotype was found many times. V and J are TRBV5-1 and TRBJ1-4; D gene uncertain. The CDR3 consists of 13 residues. Trimming shortened V by 5 bases and J by 5 bases, and 10 bases separated the two germline ends. Germline lookup yields CDR1 SGHRS and CDR2 YFSETQ. Written as DNA, the CDR3 is TGCGCCAGCAGTCTTGGACCGAATGAAAAACTGTTTTTT. It yields the protein CASSLGPNEKLFF.

This clonotype was recorded only once. V and J are TRBV7-9 and TRBJ2-2; D is unclear. Between the trimmed V and J ends, which lost 1 base and 4 bases, there was a span of 7 bases. Germline V CDR1 and CDR2: SEHNR, FQNEAQ (reference sequence). This CDR3 comprises 14 residues. CDR3 region: CASSLEFLTGELFF. The DNA for the CDR3 is TGTGCCAGCAGCTTAGAATTCCTCACCGGGGAGCTGTTTTTT.

This clonotype was found a few times. The chain carries TRBV20-1 and TRBJ2-3; the D gene is possibly TRBD2 (5 bases). V gave up 0 bases and J gave up 4 bases, with 14 bases separating them. The CDR3 contains 15 residues. Germline values: CDR1 DFQATT, CDR2 SNEGSKA (reference sequence). The CDR3 loop reads CSARDPSGRADTQYF. In nucleotides, the CDR3 is TGCAGTGCTAGAGACCCCAGCGGCAGAGCAGATACGCAGTATTTT.

The genes are TRBV7-2 and TRBJ1-1; D is uncertain. CDR3 length: 15 residues. V was clipped by 2 bases and J by 1 base, with 11 bases between them. CDR1 is SGHTA, CDR2 FQGNSA, per germline. The CDR3 is CASSLKLVGNTEAFF. In DNA, the CDR3 is TGTGCCAGCAGCTTAAAGTTGGTTGGGAACACTGAAGCTTTCTTT. Full variable domain (outside the CDR3, taken from reference TRBV7-2 and TRBJ1-1): GAGVSQSPSNKVTEKGKDVELRCDPISGHTALYWYRQSLGQGLEFLIYFQGNSAPDKSGLPSDRFSAERTGGSVSTLTIQRTQQEDSAVYLCASSLKLVGNTEAFFGQGTRLTVV.

This rearrangement joins TRBV20-1 to TRBJ1-3; D remains ambiguous. Germline assignment: CDR1 DFQATT and CDR2 SNEGSKA (reference sequence). V lost 3 bases to trimming and J lost 0 bases, with 9 bases between them. The CDR3 covers 14 residues. CDR3 in amino acids: CSASRSASGNTIYF. The CDR3, as DNA: TGCAGTGCTAGTCGCTCAGCCTCTGGAAACACCATATATTTT.

The chain employs TRBV13 and TRBJ2-1; a weak D match, TRBD2 (5 bases). Germline CDR1 reads PRHDT; CDR2 reads FYEKMQ (reference sequence). This CDR3 contains 14 residues. The V end lost 5 bases, the J end lost 4 bases, and 12 bases lay between the germline ends. The CDR3 reads CASSPLGEYNEQFF. The CDR3 DNA reads as TGTGCCAGCAGCCCACTCGGGGAGTACAATGAGCAGTTCTTC.

This clonotype showed up just a few times. This chain links TRBV6-5 with TRBJ1-2; TRBD1 matches 11 bases. This CDR3 has 15 amino acids. With 3 bases clipped from V and 6 bases from J, the junction kept 6 bases outside the gene matches. Germline V gene lookup returns CDR1 MNHEY and CDR2 SVGAGI. The CDR3 DNA sequence: TGTGCCAGCAGTTATAGGGACAGGGGGGCGGATGGCTACACCTTC. It specifies CASSYRDRGADGYTF.

The rearrangement links TRBV28 to TRBJ1-1, with 9 bases fitting TRBD1. After removal of 9 bases from V and 7 bases from J, the junction contained 9 bases not matched to a gene. This CDR3 comprises 13 residues. The V gene's germline CDR1 is MDHEN and CDR2 SYDVKM. The CDR3 DNA is TGTGCCAGTTTCTGGACAGGGGAGAGTGAAGCTTTCTTT. This gives the protein CASFWTGESEAFF. Variable domain in full (rest from reference TRBV28 and TRBJ1-1): DVKVTQSSRYLVKRTGEKVFLECVQDMDHENMFWYRQDPGLGLRLIYFSYDVKMKEKGDIPEGYSVSREKKERFSLILESASTNQTSMYLCASFWTGESEAFFGQGTRLTVV.

This clonotype was observed a handful of times. The chain combines TRBV7-2 with TRBJ2-1, with 10 bases fitting TRBD2. CDR1 SGHTA and CDR2 FQGNSA come from the germline V gene. Unmatched junction bases numbered 7, after V lost 1 base and J lost 4 bases. The CDR3 is made up of 17 amino acids. The CDR3 sequence is CASSLGGSGRFYNEQFF. The CDR3 DNA reads as TGTGCCAGCAGCTTAGGTGGTAGCGGGAGGTTTTACAATGAGCAGTTCTTC.

This sequence joins TRBV18 and TRBJ2-7; no definite D call. Germline assignment: CDR1 KGHSH and CDR2 LQKENI. There are 13 residues in the CDR3. V lost 5 bases and J lost 5, with 13 bases in between. CDR3 nucleotides: TGTGCCAGCTCATCTGATGGGAAGCACGAGCAGTACTTC. It translates to CASSSDGKHEQYF.

Written as DNA, the CDR3 is TGTGCCAGCAGTGAAGCGCTTCTAGAGTCCAATGAGCAGTTCTTC. Its translation is CASSEALLESNEQFF. J is TRBJ2-1 and V is TRBV2; D call uncertain. The germline CDR1 and CDR2 sequences are SNHLY and FYNNEI. With 0 bases removed from V and 6 bases from J, the gap between germline ends came to 12 bases. The CDR3 has 15 amino acids.

This rearrangement joins TRBV6-1 to TRBJ1-5; TRBD1 agrees at 9 bases. Germline V gene data show CDR1 as MNHNS and CDR2 as SASEGT. The V gene end was trimmed by 5 bases and the J gene end by 7 bases; junction bases not matched to a gene: 9. The CDR3 is 15 residues long. The DNA of the CDR3 is TGTGCCAGCAGTCCCCGTCCGACAGGGGGACAGCCCCAGCATTTT. Protein sequence: CASSPRPTGGQPQHF.

This chain's CDR3 is CASSRGGEEQFF. In nucleotides, the CDR3 is TGTGCCAGCAGCCGGGGGGGCGAGGAGCAGTTCTTC. This sequence joins TRBV3-1 and TRBJ2-1; D is possibly TRBD2 (7 bases). The germline V and J ends were trimmed by 4 bases and 10 bases, with 11 bases remaining between them. This CDR3 is 12 amino acids long. Germline V gene lookup returns CDR1 LGHDT and CDR2 YNNKEL (reference sequence).

The rearrangement joins TRBV5-1 to TRBJ2-5, with 9 nucleotides matching TRBD2. Looked up from germline, CDR1 is SGHRS and CDR2 is YFSETQ. The CDR3 runs 14 residues. The junction had 6 bases not matched to a gene; V was cut back by 2 bases and J by 7 bases. In nucleotides, the CDR3 is TGCGCCAGCAGCTTAGCGGGGGGTCCTCGGACCCAGTACTTC. Protein: CASSLAGGPRTQYF.